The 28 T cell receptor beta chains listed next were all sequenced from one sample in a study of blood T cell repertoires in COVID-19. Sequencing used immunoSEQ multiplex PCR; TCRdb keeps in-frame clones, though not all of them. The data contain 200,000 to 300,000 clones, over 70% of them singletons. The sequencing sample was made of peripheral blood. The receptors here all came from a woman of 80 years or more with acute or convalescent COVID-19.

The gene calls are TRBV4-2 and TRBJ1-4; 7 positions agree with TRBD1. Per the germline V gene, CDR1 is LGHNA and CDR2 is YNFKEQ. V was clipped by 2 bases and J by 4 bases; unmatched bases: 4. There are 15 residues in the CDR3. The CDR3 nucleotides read TGTGCCAGCAGCCAACCCGACAGGGTTAATGAAAAACTGTTTTTT. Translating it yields CASSQPDRVNEKLFF.

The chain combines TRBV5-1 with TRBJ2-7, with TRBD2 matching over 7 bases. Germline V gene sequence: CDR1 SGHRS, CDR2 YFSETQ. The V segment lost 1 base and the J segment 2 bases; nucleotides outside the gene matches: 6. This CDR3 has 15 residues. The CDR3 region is CASSLIPSGTYEQYF. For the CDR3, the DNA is TGCGCCAGCAGCTTGATCCCTAGCGGAACCTACGAGCAGTACTTC.

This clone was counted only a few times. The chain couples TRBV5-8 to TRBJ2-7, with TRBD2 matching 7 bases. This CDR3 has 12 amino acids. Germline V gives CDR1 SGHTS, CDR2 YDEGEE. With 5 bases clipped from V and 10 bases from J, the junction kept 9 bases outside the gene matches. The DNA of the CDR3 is TGTGCCAGCAGTCGGGACCGGGGGGATCAGTACTTC. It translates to CASSRDRGDQYF.

CDR3 in amino acids: CASSHRSSPSGSSEQFF. The CDR3 DNA follows: TGTGCCAGCAGCCATCGTTCAAGCCCTAGCGGGAGTTCTGAGCAGTTCTTC. The V and J genes are TRBV3-1 (or the pseudogene TRBV3-2) and TRBJ2-1; 10 nucleotides match TRBD2. Per germline, CDR1 LGHDT and CDR2 YNNKEL (reference sequence). The length of the CDR3 is 17 residues. Losses at the gene ends were 3 bases for V and 9 bases for J; bases not matched to a gene: 14.

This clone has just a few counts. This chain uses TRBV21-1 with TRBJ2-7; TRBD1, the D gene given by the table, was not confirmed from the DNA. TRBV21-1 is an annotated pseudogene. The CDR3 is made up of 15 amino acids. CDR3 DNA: TGTGCCAGCAGCAAAACAGGTCATAAGTTCCACGAGCAGTACTTC. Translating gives CASSKTGHKFHEQYF.

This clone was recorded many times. CDR3 sequence (DNA): TGTGCCATCAGTGAGACGGACAGGGAGAATTCACCCCTCCACTTT. As protein: CAISETDRENSPLHF. V is TRBV10-3 and J is TRBJ1-6; 8 positions match TRBD1. CDR1 is ENHRY and CDR2 is SYGVKD in the germline V gene. The length of the CDR3 is 15 residues. V gave up 2 bases and J gave up 7 bases; unmatched junction bases: 4.

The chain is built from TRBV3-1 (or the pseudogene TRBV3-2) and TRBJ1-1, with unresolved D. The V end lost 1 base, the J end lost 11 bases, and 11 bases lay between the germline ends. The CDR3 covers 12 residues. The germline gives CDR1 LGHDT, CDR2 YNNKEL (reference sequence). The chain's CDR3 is CASSQGGRLAFF. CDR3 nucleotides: TGTGCCAGCAGCCAAGGAGGGCGCTTGGCTTTCTTT.

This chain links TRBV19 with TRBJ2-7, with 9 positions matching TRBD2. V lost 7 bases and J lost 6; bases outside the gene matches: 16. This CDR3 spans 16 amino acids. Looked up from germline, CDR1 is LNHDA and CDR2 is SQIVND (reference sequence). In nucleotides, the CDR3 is TGTGCCAGTACTCAAACAGGCGGGACTAGCATTGGCGAGCAGTACTTC. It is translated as CASTQTGGTSIGEQYF.

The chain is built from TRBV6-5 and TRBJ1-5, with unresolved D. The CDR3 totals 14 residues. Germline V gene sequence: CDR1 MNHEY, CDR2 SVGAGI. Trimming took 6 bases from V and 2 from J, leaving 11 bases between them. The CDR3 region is CASRSGPGNQPQHF. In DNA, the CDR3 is TGTGCCAGCAGGTCTGGCCCCGGCAATCAGCCCCAGCATTTT.

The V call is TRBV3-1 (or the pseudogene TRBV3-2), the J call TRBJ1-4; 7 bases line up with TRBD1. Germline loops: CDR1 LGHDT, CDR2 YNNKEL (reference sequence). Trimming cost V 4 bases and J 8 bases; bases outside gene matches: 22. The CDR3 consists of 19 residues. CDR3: CASSRDRAQGDIGREKLFF. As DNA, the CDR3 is TGTGCCAGCAGCCGAGATCGGGCTCAGGGGGATATCGGTCGGGAAAAACTGTTTTTT.

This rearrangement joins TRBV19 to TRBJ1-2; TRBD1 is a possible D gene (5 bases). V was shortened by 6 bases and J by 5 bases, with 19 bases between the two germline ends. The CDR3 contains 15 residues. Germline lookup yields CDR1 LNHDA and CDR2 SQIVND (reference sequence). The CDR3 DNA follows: TGTGCCAGTAGCAAGACAGACATTAATTGGTATGGCTACACCTTC. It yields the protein CASSKTDINWYGYTF.

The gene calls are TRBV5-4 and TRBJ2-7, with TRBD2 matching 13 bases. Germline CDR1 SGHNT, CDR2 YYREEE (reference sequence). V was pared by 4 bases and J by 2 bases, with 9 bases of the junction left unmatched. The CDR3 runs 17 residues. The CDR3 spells CASSPGLAGTRTYEQYF. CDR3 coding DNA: TGTGCCAGCAGCCCGGGACTAGCGGGGACGAGAACCTACGAGCAGTACTTC.

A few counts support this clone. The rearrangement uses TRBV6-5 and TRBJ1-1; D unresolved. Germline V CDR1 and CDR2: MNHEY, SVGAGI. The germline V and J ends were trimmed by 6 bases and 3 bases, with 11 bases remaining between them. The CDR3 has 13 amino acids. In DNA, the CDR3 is TGTGCCAGCAGATTCACCCCGGACACTGAAGCTTTCTTT. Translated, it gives CASRFTPDTEAFF.

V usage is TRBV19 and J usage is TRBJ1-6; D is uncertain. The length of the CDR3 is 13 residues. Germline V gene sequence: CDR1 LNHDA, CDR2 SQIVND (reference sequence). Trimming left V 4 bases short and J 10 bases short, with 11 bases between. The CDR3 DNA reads TGTGCCAGTAGTACCTTCCTCGGGTCACCCCTCCACTTT. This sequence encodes CASSTFLGSPLHF.

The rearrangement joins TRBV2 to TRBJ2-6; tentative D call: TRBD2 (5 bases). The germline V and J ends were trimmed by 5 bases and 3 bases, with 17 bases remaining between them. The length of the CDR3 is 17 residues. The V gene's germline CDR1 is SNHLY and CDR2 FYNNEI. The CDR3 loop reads CASSYRTELSGANVLTF. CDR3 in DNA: TGTGCCAGCAGTTACCGGACTGAGCTAAGTGGGGCCAACGTCCTGACTTTC.

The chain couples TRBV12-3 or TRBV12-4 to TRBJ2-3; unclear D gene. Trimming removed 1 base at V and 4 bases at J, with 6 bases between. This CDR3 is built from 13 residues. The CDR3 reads CASSLGAPDTQYF. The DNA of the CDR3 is TGTGCCAGCAGTTTAGGGGCCCCAGATACGCAGTATTTT.

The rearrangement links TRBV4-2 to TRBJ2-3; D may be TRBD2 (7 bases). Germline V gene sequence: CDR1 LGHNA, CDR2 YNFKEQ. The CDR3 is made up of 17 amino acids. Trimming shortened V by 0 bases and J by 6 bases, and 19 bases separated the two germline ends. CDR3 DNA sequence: TGTGCCAGCAGCCAAGAAAAGGGGGGGTCATTTCGGGATACGCAGTATTTT. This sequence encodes CASSQEKGGSFRDTQYF.

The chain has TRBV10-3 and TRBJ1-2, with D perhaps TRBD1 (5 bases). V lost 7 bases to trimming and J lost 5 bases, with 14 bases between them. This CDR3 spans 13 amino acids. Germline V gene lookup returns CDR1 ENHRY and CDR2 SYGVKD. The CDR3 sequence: CAIMGGASYGYTF. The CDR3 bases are TGTGCCATCATGGGGGGAGCCTCGTATGGCTACACCTTC.

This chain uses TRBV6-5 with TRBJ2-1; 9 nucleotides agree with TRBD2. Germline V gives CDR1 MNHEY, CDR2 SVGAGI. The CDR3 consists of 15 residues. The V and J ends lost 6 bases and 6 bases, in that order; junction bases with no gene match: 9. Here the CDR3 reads CASSPRTSDSNEQFF. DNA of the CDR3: TGTGCCAGCAGCCCCCGGACTAGCGACAGCAATGAGCAGTTCTTC.

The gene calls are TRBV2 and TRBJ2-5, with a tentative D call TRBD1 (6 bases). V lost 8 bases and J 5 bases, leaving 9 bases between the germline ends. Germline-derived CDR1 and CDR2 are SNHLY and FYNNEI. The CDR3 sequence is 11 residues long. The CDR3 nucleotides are TGTGCCAGCGATAGGGGGGAGACCCAGTACTTC. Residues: CASDRGETQYF.

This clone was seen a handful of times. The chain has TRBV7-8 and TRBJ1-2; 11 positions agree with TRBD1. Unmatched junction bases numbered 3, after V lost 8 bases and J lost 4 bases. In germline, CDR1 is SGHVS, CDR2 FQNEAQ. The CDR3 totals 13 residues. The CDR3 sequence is CASRGQGAYGYTF. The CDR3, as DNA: TGTGCCAGCCGAGGACAGGGGGCCTATGGCTACACCTTC.

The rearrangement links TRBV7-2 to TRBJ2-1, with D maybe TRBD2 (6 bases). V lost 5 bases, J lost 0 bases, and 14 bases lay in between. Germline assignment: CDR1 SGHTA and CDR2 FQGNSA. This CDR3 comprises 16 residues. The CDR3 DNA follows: TGTGCCAGCAGCAGAATAGCGGATAGCTCCTACAATGAGCAGTTCTTC. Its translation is CASSRIADSSYNEQFF.

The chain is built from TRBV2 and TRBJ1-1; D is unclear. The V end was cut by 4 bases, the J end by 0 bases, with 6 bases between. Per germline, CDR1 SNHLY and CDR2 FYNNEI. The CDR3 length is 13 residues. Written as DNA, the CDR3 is TGTGCCAGCAGTGGAGAGTTGAACACTGAAGCTTTCTTT. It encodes CASSGELNTEAFF.

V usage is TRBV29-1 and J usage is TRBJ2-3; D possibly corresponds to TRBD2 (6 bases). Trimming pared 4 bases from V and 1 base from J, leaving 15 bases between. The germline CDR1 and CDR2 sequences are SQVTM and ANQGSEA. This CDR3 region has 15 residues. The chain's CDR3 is CSVVGGIRGTDTQYF. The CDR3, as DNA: TGCAGCGTTGTGGGGGGTATCAGGGGCACAGATACGCAGTATTTT.

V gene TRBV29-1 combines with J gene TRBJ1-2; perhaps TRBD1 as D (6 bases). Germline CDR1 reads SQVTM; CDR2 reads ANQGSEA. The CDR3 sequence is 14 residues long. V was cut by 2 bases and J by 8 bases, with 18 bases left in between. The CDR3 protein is CSVESQGGARGYTF. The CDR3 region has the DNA TGCAGCGTTGAATCCCAAGGGGGGGCGCGGGGCTACACCTTC.

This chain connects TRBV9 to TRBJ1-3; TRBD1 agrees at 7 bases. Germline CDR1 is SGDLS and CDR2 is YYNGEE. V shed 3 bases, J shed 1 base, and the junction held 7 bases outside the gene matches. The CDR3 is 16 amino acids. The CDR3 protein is CASSGKKGASGNTIYF. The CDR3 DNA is TGTGCCAGCAGCGGGAAGAAGGGGGCATCTGGAAACACCATATATTTT.

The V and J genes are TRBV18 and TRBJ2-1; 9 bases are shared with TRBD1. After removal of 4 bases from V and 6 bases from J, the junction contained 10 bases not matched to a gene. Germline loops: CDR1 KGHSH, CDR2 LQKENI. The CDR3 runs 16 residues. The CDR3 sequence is CASSRNAGTGSNEQFF. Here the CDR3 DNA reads TGTGCCAGCTCACGAAATGCCGGGACAGGGTCCAATGAGCAGTTCTTC.

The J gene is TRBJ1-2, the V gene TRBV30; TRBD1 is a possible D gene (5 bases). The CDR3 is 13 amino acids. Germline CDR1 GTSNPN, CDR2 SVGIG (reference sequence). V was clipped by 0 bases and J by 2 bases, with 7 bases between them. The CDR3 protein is CAWSVHRNYGYTF. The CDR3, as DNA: TGTGCCTGGAGTGTACACAGGAACTATGGCTACACCTTC.